The 10 T cell receptor beta chains presented below share a single source sample, sequenced in a study of cytomegalovirus exposure and HLA in healthy donors. 60 Vbeta and 13 Jbeta primers were used in PCR. Assay: immunoSEQ multiplex PCR; the TCRdb copy retains only in-frame clones and omits some. Altogether 150,000 to 200,000 clones are present, approximately 80% being singletons, with the ten largest covering under 2.5%. Sequencing was done on a sample of PBMCs. These receptors originate from a man aged 50 to 59 in good health and CMV-seropositive.

This clone was seen a handful of times. The chain has TRBV9 and TRBJ2-2; D may be TRBD2 (6 bases). CDR1 is SGDLS, CDR2 YYNGEE, per germline. V dropped 0 bases and J dropped 3 bases, with 6 bases sitting between them. The CDR3 length is 14 residues. The CDR3 sequence: CASSVGGDTGELFF. The CDR3 nucleotides read TGTGCCAGCAGCGTAGGGGGGGACACCGGGGAGCTGTTTTTT. Supplemented by reference TRBV9 and TRBJ2-2, the full variable domain reads DSGVTQTPKHLITATGQRVTLRCSPRSGDLSVYWYQQSLDQGLQFLIQYYNGEERAKGNILERFSAQQFPDLHSELNLSSLELGDSALYFCASSVGGDTGELFFGEGSRLTVL.

The chain carries TRBV10-1 and TRBJ1-5; D is possibly TRBD1 (6 bases). The CDR3 has 14 residues. Germline CDR1 and CDR2: WNHNN and SYGVQD (reference sequence). Trimming removed 10 bases from V and 5 bases from J, with 18 bases in between. CDR3 sequence reads: CATRRGFRDQPQHF. In DNA form, the CDR3 reads TGCGCCACCAGAAGGGGGTTCCGAGATCAGCCCCAGCATTTT.

V usage is TRBV11-2 and J usage is TRBJ2-2; D gene unclear. Germline V lookup: CDR1 SGHAT, CDR2 FQNNGV. The length of the CDR3 is 15 residues. V was cut by 0 bases and J by 6 bases, with 11 bases left in between. This chain's CDR3 is CASSLDPASSGELFF. Here the CDR3 DNA reads TGTGCCAGCAGCTTAGACCCGGCTAGTTCCGGGGAGCTGTTTTTT.

This chain joins TRBV6-6 and TRBJ2-5; 10 bases line up with TRBD2. Germline V CDR1 and CDR2: MNHNY, SVGAGI (reference sequence). The CDR3 has 15 residues. With V trimmed by 8 bases and J by 1 base, 7 bases remained unmatched. CDR3 amino acids: CASGRRTSGQETQYF. CDR3 sequence (DNA): TGTGCCAGCGGTAGACGGACTAGCGGCCAAGAGACCCAGTACTTC.

V gene TRBV7-3 combines with J gene TRBJ2-6, with 8 bases identical to TRBD1. There are 16 residues in the CDR3. J gave up 0 bases and V 5 bases, and 3 bases lay outside the gene matches. Per germline, CDR1 SGHTA and CDR2 FQGTGA. The CDR3 nucleotides read TGTGCCAGCAGCCGCGACAGGGGCTCTGGGGCCAACGTCCTGACTTTC. Its translation is CASSRDRGSGANVLTF.

The chain uses TRBV7-2 and TRBJ1-6, with D possibly TRBD1 on 5 matching bases. This CDR3 contains 14 residues. Looked up from germline, CDR1 is SGHTA and CDR2 is FQGNSA. Trimming pared 2 bases from V and 10 bases from J, leaving 12 bases between. CDR3: CASSLQGRGSPLHF. In DNA form, the CDR3 reads TGTGCCAGCAGCTTACAGGGCCGAGGCTCACCCCTCCACTTT.

The V gene is TRBV19, the J gene TRBJ2-1, with 9 bases matching TRBD1. J was trimmed by 7 bases and V by 5 bases; bases with no gene match: 9. The germline V gene has CDR1 LNHDA and CDR2 SQIVND (reference sequence). This CDR3 has 15 residues. CDR3 DNA: TGTGCCAGTAGTGAGGACAGGGGCCCAATTAATGAGCAGTTCTTC. Its translation: CASSEDRGPINEQFF. Full variable domain (rest looked up from reference TRBV19 and TRBJ2-1): DGGITQSPKYLFRKEGQNVTLSCEQNLNHDAMYWYRQDPGQGLRLIYYSQIVNDFQKGDIAEGYSVSREKKESFPLTVTSAQKNPTAFYLCASSEDRGPINEQFFGPGTRLTVL.

The chain combines TRBV6-1 with TRBJ2-3; TRBD1 matches 10 bases. Germline V gene lookup returns CDR1 MNHNS and CDR2 SASEGT. After removal of 6 bases from V and 4 bases from J, the junction contained 4 bases not matched to a gene. The CDR3 has 14 residues. CDR3 in amino acids: CASRGDRGPDTQYF. The CDR3 DNA sequence: TGTGCCAGCAGGGGGGACAGGGGACCAGATACGCAGTATTTT.

The rearrangement joins TRBV7-2 to TRBJ1-5; D not resolved. CDR1 and CDR2 (germline): SGHTA, FQGNSA. The CDR3 runs to 17 residues. V lost 5 bases and J lost 0, with 17 bases in between. This CDR3 is CASSLQSYSYSNQPQHF. The DNA of the CDR3 is TGTGCCAGCAGCCTACAGTCTTACTCCTATAGCAATCAGCCCCAGCATTTT. The full variable domain, its missing parts supplied by reference TRBV7-2 and TRBJ1-5, is GAGVSQSPSNKVTEKGKDVELRCDPISGHTALYWYRQSLGQGLEFLIYFQGNSAPDKSGLPSDRFSAERTGGSVSTLTIQRTQQEDSAVYLCASSLQSYSYSNQPQHFGDGTRLSIL.

The CDR3 DNA is TGTGCCAGTAGTCAAAGGGACTTCGTAGGTTACGAGCAGTACTTC. Encoded protein: CASSQRDFVGYEQYF. The chain carries TRBV19 and TRBJ2-7; tentative D call: TRBD2 (6 bases). Germline V CDR1 and CDR2: LNHDA, SQIVND (reference sequence). V was trimmed by 5 bases and J by 4 bases, leaving 18 bases between them. The CDR3 runs 15 residues.